The present entry profiles one T cell receptor beta chain with its context. V was pared by 2 bases and J by 4 bases, with 11 bases between. There are 14 residues in the CDR3. The germline gives CDR1 SNHLY, CDR2 FYNNEI. Sequenced by immunoSEQ multiplex PCR; TCRdb stores in-frame clones only, minus some. The top ten hold under 12% of the sample, which has some 40,000 clones, more than 80% seen once. Time point meaning: peripheral blood 6 weeks after treatment start. This entry belongs to a study of PD-L1 blockade in urothelial cancer. On the study more broadly: About 90% of the 29 patients were men with bladder-origin urothelial cancer. Analyses used blood from 3 weeks (second dose) and 6 weeks after treatment start. Patients had been given 0 to 3 earlier chemotherapy regimens.

Material: PBMCs, obtained around atezolizumab (anti-PD-L1) treatment. This chain joins TRBV2 and TRBJ2-5, with D possibly TRBD1 on 5 matching bases. The sequence derives from a man aged 35 to 55 with urothelial cancer. DNA for the CDR3: TGTGCCAGCAGTGAAAGGGGATGGGGAGAGACCCAGTACTTC. The encoded protein is CASSERGWGETQYF.